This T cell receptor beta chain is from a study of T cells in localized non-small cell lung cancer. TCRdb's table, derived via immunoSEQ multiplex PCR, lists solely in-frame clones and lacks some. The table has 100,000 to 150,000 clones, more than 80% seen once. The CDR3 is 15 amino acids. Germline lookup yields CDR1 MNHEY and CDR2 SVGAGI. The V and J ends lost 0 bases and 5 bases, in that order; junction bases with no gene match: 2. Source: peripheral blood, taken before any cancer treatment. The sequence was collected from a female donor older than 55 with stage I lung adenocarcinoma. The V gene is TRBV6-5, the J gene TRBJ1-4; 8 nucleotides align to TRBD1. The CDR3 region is CASSYSRTGNEKLFF. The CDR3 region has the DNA TGTGCCAGCAGTTACTCCCGGACAGGGAATGAAAAACTGTTTTTT.